This TCR beta chain is from a study of beta chain features in type 1 diabetes. Whole-study results and caveats: Compared to healthy donors, patients appeared to have naive, central memory and Treg TCRB repertoires that were more alike. The study found moderately but significantly shorter TCRB CDR3s in all four CD4+ subsets of Type 1 diabetes patients.

About 120 mL of blood, on average, came from one heparinised draw per donor. Sort purity for all populations was recorded as exceeding 98%. Germline V gives CDR1 KGHSH, CDR2 LQKENI. The CDR3 contains 12 residues. V lost 3 bases, J lost 10 bases, and 2 bases stayed unmatched. Reverse transcription of all isolated RNA meant that expressed TCRB transcripts were sequenced. Naive, central memory and regulatory T cell samples yielded around 3.5 million reads on average. Sequencing was performed with immunoSEQ multiplex PCR; in TCRdb, only in-frame clones are kept and a portion is missing. The sample comprises over 650,000 clones, over 13% of which are singletons, and roughly 0.04% rests with the top ten. This clone has only a few counts. The antigen remains undetermined.

The sequencing sample was made of naive CD4+ T cells from blood. The J gene is TRBJ2-1, the V gene TRBV18, with 8 bases identical to TRBD2. This TCR derives from a man aged 18 to 30 with type 1 diabetes. CDR3 loop: CASSPKREEQFF. The CDR3 DNA reads as TGTGCCAGCTCACCCAAGCGGGAGGAGCAGTTCTTC.